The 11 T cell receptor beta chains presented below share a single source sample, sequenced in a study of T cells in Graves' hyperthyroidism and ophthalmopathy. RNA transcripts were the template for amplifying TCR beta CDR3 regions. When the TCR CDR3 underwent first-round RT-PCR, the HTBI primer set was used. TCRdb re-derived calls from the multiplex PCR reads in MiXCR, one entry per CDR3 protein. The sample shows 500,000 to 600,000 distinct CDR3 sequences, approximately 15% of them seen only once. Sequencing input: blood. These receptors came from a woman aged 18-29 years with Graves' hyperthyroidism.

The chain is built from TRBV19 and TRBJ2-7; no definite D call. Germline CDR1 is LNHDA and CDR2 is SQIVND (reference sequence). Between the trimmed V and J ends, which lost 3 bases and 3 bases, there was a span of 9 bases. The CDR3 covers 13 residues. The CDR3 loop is CASSMSLNYEQYF. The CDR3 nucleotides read TGTGCCAGTAGTATGTCCCTTAACTACGAGCAGTACTTC.

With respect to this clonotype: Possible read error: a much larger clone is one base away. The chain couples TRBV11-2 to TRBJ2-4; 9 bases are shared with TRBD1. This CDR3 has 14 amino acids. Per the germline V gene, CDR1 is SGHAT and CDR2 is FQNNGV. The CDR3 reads CANSLGQGKNIQYF. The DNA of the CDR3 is TGTGCCAACAGCCTGGGACAGGGTAAAAACATTCAGTACTTC.

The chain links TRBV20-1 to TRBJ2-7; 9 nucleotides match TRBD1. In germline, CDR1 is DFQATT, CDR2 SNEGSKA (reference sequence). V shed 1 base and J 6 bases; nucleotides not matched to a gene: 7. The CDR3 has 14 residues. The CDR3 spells CSARARTGVSEQYF. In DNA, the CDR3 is TGCAGTGCTAGAGCAAGGACAGGGGTTAGCGAGCAGTACTTC.

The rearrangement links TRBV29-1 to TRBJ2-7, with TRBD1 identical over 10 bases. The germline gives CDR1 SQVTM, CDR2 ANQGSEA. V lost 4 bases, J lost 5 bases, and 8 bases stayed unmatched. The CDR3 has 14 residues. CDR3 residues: CSVAPGQGSHEQYF. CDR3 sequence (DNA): TGCAGCGTTGCTCCGGGACAGGGGTCCCACGAGCAGTACTTC.

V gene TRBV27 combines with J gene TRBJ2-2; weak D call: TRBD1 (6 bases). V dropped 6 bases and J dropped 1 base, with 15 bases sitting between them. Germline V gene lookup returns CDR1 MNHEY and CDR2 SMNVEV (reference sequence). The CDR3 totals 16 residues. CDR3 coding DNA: TGTGCCAGCAGGGGTTTTAAGGGGGTGAACACCGGGGAGCTGTTTTTT. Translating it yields CASRGFKGVNTGELFF.

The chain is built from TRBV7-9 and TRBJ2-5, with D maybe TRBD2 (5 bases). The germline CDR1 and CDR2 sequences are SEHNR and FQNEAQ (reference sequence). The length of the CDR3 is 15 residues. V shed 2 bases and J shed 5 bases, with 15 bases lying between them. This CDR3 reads CASSLRRVGMETQYF. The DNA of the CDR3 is TGTGCCAGCAGCTTAAGGCGGGTAGGGATGGAGACCCAGTACTTC.

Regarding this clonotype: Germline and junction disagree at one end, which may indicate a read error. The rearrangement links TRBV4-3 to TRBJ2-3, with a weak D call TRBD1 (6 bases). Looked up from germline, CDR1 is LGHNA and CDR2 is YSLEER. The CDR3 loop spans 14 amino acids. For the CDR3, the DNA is TGCGCCAACAGCGACCAGGGGAGCACAGATACGCAGTATTTT. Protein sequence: CANSDQGSTDTQYF.

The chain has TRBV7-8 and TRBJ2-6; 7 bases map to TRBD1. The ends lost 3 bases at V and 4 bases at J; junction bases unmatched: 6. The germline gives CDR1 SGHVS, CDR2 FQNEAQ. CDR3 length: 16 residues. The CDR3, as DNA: TGTGCCAGCAGCTTCTCGGGACAGACCGGGGCCAACGTCCTGACTTTC. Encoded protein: CASSFSGQTGANVLTF.

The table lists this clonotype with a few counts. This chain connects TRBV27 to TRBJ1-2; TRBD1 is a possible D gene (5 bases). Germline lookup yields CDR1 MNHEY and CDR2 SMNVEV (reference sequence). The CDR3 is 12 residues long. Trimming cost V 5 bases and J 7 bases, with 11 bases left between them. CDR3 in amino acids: CASSAQGFGYTF. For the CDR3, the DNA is TGTGCCAGCAGTGCCCAGGGTTTTGGCTACACCTTC.

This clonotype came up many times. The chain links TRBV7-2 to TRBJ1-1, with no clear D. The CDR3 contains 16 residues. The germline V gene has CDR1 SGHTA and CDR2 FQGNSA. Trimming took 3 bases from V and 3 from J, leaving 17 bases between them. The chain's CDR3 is CASSFSATGRDTEAFF. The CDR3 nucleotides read TGTGCCAGCAGCTTTTCCGCCACGGGCCGGGACACTGAAGCTTTCTTT.

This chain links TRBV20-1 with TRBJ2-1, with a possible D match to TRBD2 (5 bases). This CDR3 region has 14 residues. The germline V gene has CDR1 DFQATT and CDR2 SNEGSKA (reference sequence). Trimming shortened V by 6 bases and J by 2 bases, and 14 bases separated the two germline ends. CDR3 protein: CSASAGLPYNEQFF. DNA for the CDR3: TGCAGTGCCTCCGCGGGCCTGCCCTACAATGAGCAGTTCTTC.